Presented here are 14 T cell receptor beta chains from one specimen sequenced in a study of blood T cell repertoires in COVID-19. Here immunoSEQ multiplex PCR was the method, and the copy in TCRdb shows in-frame clones only, minus some. Counted here are fewer than 65,000 clones, about 80% occurring once; the ten biggest clones make up 20% to 30%. Sequenced material: peripheral blood. These receptors originate from a man between 65 and 85 years old with acute or convalescent COVID-19.

The chain is built from TRBV19 and TRBJ2-1; TRBD2 is a possible D gene (5 bases). The CDR3 runs 17 residues. With 6 bases removed from V and 0 bases from J, the gap between germline ends came to 18 bases. CDR1 LNHDA and CDR2 SQIVND come from the germline V gene (reference sequence). The CDR3 here is CASSLDSASDSYNEQFF. CDR3 in DNA: TGTGCCAGTAGCTTGGACTCCGCTAGTGACTCCTACAATGAGCAGTTCTTC.

CDR3 DNA sequence: TGTGCCAGCAGTTTATCAGGACTTAACAATCAGCCCCAGCATTTT. This gives the protein CASSLSGLNNQPQHF. The chain recombines TRBV28 with TRBJ1-5; D remains unclear. In germline, CDR1 is MDHEN, CDR2 SYDVKM. This CDR3 contains 15 residues. Trimming stripped 1 base from V and 3 bases from J, with 10 bases between.

CDR3 DNA sequence: TGTGCCAGCAGCCAAAACTATGGCTACACCTTC. Its protein product is CASSQNYGYTF. This chain joins TRBV12-3 or TRBV12-4 and TRBJ1-2; D remains unclear. Trimming pared 6 bases from V and 2 bases from J, leaving 4 bases between. CDR3 length: 11 amino acids.

The V gene is TRBV4-1, the J gene TRBJ1-2, with D tentatively TRBD1 (5 bases). V shed 4 bases and J shed 0 bases, with 15 bases lying between them. Germline V lookup: CDR1 MGHRA, CDR2 YSYEKL. The CDR3 is 16 amino acids. The CDR3, as DNA: TGCGCCAGCAGCCTCGTACCATGGGGGGCTAACTATGGCTACACCTTC. Its translation is CASSLVPWGANYGYTF.

The chain carries TRBV7-9 and TRBJ1-2; D possibly corresponds to TRBD1 (6 bases). This CDR3 has 15 amino acids. Germline-derived CDR1 and CDR2 are SEHNR and FQNEAQ (reference sequence). Deletions cut 1 base from V and 3 bases from J, with 12 bases between. CDR3 region: CASSLGRAGDYGYTF. In DNA, the CDR3 is TGTGCCAGCAGCTTAGGTAGGGCAGGGGACTATGGCTACACCTTC.

The chain links TRBV7-9 to TRBJ1-5; D ambiguous. Trimming left V 4 bases short and J 9 bases short, with 10 bases between. This CDR3 contains 12 residues. Per the germline V gene, CDR1 is SEHNR and CDR2 is FQNEAQ (reference sequence). CDR3: CASSSGESPQHF. DNA of the CDR3: TGTGCCAGCAGCTCAGGTGAATCGCCCCAGCATTTT.

This chain connects TRBV7-2 to TRBJ2-3; 7 bases fit TRBD2. CDR3 length: 15 residues. V lost 5 bases to trimming and J lost 5 bases; unmatched junction nucleotides: 10. Germline CDR1 reads SGHTA; CDR2 reads FQGNSA. The CDR3 DNA follows: TGTGCCAGCAGCCTGCCTTGGACTAGTTTAGATACGCAGTATTTT. Amino acid sequence: CASSLPWTSLDTQYF.

V and J are TRBV7-9 and TRBJ1-2; D is possibly TRBD1 (6 bases). V was shortened by 3 bases and J by 2 bases, with 13 bases between the two germline ends. The CDR3 covers 15 residues. Germline values: CDR1 SEHNR, CDR2 FQNEAQ (reference sequence). The CDR3 DNA reads TGTGCCAGCAGCTTGCTCTCCGGACAGAACTATGGCTACACCTTC. Encoded protein: CASSLLSGQNYGYTF.

The V and J genes are TRBV7-2 and TRBJ2-3; 12 positions match TRBD2. Germline-derived CDR1 and CDR2 are SGHTA and FQGNSA. Trimming took 1 base from V and 11 from J; bases not matched to a gene: 4. The CDR3 totals 14 residues. This CDR3 is CASSLGLAGEQQYF. The DNA of the CDR3 is TGTGCCAGCAGCTTAGGACTAGCGGGGGAGCAGCAGTATTTT.

This clone was recorded once. V usage is TRBV2 and J usage is TRBJ2-5; 9 bases map to TRBD2. Unmatched junction bases numbered 3, after V lost 2 bases and J lost 2 bases. This CDR3 comprises 15 residues. In germline, CDR1 is SNHLY, CDR2 FYNNEI. CDR3 sequence reads: CASSELAGGQETQYF. CDR3 sequence (DNA): TGTGCCAGCAGTGAATTGGCGGGAGGGCAAGAGACCCAGTACTTC. Together with reference TRBV2 and TRBJ2-5, the CDR3 gives the full variable domain: EPEVTQTPSHQVTQMGQEVILRCVPISNHLYFYWYRQILGQKVEFLVSFYNNEISEKSEIFDDQFSVERPDGSNFTLKIRSTKLEDSAMYFCASSELAGGQETQYFGPGTRLLVL.

The V gene is TRBV6-5, the J gene TRBJ1-1; no firm D call. Germline CDR1 MNHEY, CDR2 SVGAGI. The CDR3 has 12 amino acids. Trimming cost V 2 bases and J 4 bases, with 5 bases left between them. The CDR3 region is CASSYGGTEAFF. DNA of the CDR3: TGTGCCAGCAGTTACGGAGGCACTGAAGCTTTCTTT.

This clone was seen repeatedly, ten times or more. The rearrangement links TRBV6-5 to TRBJ1-4; possibly TRBD1 for D (6 bases). This CDR3 has 15 residues. V lost 6 bases to trimming and J lost 2 bases, with 13 bases between them. Per the germline V gene, CDR1 is MNHEY and CDR2 is SVGAGI. The CDR3 protein is CASRQGPATNEKLFF. The CDR3 coding sequence is TGTGCCAGCAGGCAGGGGCCAGCGACTAATGAAAAACTGTTTTTT.

This clone occurred a few times. The DNA for the CDR3 is TGTGCCAGCAGCTCAAGGACTAGCGGGAGGATCAATGAGCAGTTCTTC. It translates to CASSSRTSGRINEQFF. The chain links TRBV7-3 to TRBJ2-1, with 14 bases aligning to TRBD2. The V segment lost 4 bases and the J segment 6 bases; nucleotides outside the gene matches: 5. This CDR3 spans 16 amino acids. Germline CDR1 is SGHTA and CDR2 is FQGTGA.

This chain joins TRBV9 and TRBJ1-2; D remains unclear. Trimming removed 4 bases from V and 7 bases from J, with 20 bases in between. This CDR3 region has 15 residues. The V gene's germline CDR1 is SGDLS and CDR2 YYNGEE. The CDR3 nucleotides read TGTGCCAGCAGCCGCGGTTCCGGGGTGGGTATTGGCTACACCTTC. It encodes CASSRGSGVGIGYTF.